This T cell receptor beta chain derives from a study of long-term antiretroviral therapy in people with HIV. This clone was observed once. Its antigen is undetermined. Each participant with HIV received care in the United States. Study-wide findings and caveats: The study lacked data on ART adherence, viral resistance or therapy changes. The data indicate that diversity increased after ART but remained below transplant donor controls. The range of CDR3 lengths in HIV repertoires proved narrower than that found in controls.

immunoSEQ v3.0 was run at survey level. Sequencing used immunoSEQ multiplex PCR; TCRdb keeps in-frame clones, though not all of them. The data contain more than 15,000 clones, around 94% of them singletons. The origin of this receptor is a woman aged 50 to 60 with HIV. The specimen comprised unsorted PBMCs, sampled roughly 6.8 years after starting antiretroviral therapy.

The CDR3 nucleotides are TGTGCCAGCAGCACTTTCACCTACGAGCAGTACTTC. Translated: CASSTFTYEQYF. This chain links TRBV21-1 with TRBJ2-7. TRBV21-1 is recorded as a pseudogene. The CDR3 length is 12 residues.